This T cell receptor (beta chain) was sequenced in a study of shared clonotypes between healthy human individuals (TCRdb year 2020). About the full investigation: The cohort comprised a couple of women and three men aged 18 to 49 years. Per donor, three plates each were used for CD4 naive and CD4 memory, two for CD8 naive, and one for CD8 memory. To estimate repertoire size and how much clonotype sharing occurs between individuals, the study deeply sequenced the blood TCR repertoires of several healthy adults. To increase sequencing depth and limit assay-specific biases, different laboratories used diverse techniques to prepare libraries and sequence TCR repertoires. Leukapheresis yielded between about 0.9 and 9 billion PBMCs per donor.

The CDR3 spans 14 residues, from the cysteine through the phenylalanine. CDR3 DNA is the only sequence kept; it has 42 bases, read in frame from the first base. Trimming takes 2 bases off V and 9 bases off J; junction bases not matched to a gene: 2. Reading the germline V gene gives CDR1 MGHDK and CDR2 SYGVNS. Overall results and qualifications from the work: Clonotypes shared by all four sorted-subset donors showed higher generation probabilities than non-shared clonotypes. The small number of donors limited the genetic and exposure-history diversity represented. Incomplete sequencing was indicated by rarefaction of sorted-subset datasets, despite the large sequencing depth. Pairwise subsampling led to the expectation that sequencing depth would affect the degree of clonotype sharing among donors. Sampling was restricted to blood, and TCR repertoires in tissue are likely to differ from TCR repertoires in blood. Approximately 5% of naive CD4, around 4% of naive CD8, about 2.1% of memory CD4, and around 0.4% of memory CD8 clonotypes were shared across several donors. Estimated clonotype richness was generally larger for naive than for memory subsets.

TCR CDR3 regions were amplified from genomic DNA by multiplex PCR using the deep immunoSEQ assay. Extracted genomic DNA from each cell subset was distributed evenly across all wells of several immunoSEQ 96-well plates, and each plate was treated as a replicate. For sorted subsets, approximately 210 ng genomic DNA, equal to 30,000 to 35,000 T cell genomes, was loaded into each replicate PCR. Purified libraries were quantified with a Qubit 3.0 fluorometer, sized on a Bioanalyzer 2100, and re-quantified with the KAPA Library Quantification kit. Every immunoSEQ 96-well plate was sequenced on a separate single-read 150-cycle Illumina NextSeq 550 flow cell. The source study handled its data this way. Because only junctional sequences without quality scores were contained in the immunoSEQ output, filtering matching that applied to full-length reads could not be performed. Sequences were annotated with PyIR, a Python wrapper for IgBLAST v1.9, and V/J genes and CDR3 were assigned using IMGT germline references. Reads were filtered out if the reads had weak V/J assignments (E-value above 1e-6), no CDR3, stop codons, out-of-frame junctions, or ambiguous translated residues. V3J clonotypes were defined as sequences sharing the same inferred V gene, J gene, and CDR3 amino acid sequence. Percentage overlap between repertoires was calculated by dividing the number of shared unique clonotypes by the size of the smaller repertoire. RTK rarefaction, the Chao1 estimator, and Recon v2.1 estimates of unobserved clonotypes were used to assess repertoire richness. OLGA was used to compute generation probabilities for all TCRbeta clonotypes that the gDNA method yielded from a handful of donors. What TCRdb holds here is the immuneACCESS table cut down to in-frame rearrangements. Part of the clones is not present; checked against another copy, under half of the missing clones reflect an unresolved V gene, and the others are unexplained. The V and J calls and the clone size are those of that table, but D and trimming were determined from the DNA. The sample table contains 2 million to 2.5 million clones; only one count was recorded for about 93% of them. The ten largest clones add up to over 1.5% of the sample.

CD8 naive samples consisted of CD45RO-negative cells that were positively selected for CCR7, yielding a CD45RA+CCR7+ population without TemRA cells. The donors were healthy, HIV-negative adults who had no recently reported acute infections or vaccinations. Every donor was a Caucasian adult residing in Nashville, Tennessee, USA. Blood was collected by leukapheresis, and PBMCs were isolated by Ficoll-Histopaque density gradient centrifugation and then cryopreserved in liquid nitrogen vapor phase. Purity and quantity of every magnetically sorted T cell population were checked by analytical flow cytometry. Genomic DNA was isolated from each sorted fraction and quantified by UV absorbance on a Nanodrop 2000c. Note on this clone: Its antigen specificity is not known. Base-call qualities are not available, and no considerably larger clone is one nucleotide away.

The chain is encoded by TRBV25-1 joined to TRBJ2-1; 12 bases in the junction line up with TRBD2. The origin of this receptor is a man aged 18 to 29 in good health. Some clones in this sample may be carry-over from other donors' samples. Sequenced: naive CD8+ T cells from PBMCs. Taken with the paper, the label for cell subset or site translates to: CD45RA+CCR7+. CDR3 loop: CASSERLAGVEQFF. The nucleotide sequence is TGTGCCAGCAGTGAAAGACTAGCGGGAGTTGAGCAGTTCTTC. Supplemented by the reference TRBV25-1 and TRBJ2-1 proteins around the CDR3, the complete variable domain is EADIYQTPRYLVIGTGKKITLECSQTMGHDKMYWYQQDPGMELHLIHYSYGVNSTEKGDLSSESTVSRIRTEHFPLTLESARPSHTSQYLCASSERLAGVEQFFGPGTRLTVL.